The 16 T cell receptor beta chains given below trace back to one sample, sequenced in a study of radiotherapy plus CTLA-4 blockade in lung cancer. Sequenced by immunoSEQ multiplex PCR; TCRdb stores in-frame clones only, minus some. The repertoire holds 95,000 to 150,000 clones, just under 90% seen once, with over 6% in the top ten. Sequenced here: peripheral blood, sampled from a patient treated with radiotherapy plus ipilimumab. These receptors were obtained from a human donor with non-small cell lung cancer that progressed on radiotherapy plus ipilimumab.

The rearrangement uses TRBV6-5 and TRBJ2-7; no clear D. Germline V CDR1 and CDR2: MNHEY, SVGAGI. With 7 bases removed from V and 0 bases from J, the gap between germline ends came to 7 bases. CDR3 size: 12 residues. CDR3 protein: CASMANSYEQYF. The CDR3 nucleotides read TGTGCCAGCATGGCCAACTCCTACGAGCAGTACTTC.

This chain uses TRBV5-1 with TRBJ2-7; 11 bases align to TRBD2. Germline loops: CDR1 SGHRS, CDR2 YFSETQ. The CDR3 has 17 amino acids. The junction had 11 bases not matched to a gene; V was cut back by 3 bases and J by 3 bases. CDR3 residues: CASSWDPGLADFYEQYF. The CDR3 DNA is TGCGCCAGCAGCTGGGATCCGGGACTAGCGGATTTCTACGAGCAGTACTTC.

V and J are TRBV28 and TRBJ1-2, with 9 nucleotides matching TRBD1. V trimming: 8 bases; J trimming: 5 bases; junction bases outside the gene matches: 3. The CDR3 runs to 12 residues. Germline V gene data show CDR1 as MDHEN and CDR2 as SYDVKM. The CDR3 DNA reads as TGTGCCAGCGAGGGACAGGGATATGGCTACACCTTC. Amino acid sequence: CASEGQGYGYTF.

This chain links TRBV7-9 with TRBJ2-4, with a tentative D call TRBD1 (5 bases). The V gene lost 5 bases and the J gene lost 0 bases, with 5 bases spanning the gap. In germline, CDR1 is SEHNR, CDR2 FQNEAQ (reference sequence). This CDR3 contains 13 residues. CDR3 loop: CASSQGAKNIQYF. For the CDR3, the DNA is TGTGCCAGCAGCCAGGGAGCCAAAAACATTCAGTACTTC.

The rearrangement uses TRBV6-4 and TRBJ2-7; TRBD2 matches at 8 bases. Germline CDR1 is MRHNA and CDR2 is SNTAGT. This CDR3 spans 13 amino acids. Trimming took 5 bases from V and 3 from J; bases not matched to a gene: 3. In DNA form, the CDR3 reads TGTGCCAGCAGTCATCGGGAGGGCTACGAGCAGTACTTC. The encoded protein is CASSHREGYEQYF.

The CDR3 is CATRYRSTDTQYF. CDR3 in DNA: TGTGCCACCAGATACAGGAGCACAGATACGCAGTATTTT. The chain joins TRBV15 to TRBJ2-3; a weak D match, TRBD1 (5 bases). V gave up 6 bases and J gave up 0 bases, with 7 bases separating them. Germline CDR1 is LNHNV and CDR2 is YYDKDF (reference sequence). The CDR3 contains 13 residues.

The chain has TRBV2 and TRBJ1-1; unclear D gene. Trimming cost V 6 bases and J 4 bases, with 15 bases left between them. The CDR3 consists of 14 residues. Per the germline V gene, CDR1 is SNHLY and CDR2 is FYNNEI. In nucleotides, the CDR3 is TGTGCCAGCAGACGCGCAGCAGCTACCACTGAAGCTTTCTTT. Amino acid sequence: CASRRAAATTEAFF. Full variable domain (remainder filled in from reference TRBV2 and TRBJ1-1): EPEVTQTPSHQVTQMGQEVILRCVPISNHLYFYWYRQILGQKVEFLVSFYNNEISEKSEIFDDQFSVERPDGSNFTLKIRSTKLEDSAMYFCASRRAAATTEAFFGQGTRLTVV.

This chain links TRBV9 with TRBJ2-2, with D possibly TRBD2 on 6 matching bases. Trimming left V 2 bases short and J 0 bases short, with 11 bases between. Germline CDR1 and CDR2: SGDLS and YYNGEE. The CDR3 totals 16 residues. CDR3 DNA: TGTGCCAGCAGCGTCTCCGCGGGACCGAACACCGGGGAGCTGTTTTTT. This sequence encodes CASSVSAGPNTGELFF.

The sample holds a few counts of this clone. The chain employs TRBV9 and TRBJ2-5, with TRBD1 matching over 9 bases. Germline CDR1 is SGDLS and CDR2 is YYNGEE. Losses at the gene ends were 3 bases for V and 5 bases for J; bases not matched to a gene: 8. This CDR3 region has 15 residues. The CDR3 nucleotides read TGTGCCAGCAGCGCAGGACAGGGGATGGGGGAGACCCAGTACTTC. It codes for CASSAGQGMGETQYF.

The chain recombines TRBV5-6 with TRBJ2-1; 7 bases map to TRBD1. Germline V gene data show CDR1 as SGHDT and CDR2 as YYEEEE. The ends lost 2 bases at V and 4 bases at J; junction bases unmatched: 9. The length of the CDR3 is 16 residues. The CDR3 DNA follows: TGTGCCAGCAGCTTACTTGGGGACAGAGATTACAATGAGCAGTTCTTC. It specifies CASSLLGDRDYNEQFF.

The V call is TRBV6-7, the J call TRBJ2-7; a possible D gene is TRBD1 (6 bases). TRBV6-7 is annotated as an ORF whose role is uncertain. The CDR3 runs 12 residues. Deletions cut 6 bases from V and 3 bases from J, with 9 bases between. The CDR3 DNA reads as TGTGCCAGCAGGAAACAGGGCTACGAGCAGTACTTC. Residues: CASRKQGYEQYF.

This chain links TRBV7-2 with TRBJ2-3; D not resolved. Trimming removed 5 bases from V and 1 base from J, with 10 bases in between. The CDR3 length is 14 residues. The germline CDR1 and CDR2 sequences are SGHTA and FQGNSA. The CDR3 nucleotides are TGTGCCAGCAGCCCCGATATTCGCACAGATACGCAGTATTTT. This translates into CASSPDIRTDTQYF.

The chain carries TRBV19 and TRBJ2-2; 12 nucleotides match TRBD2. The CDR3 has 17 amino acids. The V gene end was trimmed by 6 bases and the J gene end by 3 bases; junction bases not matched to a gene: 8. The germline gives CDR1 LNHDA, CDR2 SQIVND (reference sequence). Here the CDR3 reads CASRPPGLAGYTGELFF. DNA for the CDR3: TGTGCCAGTAGACCACCGGGACTAGCGGGCTACACCGGGGAGCTGTTTTTT.

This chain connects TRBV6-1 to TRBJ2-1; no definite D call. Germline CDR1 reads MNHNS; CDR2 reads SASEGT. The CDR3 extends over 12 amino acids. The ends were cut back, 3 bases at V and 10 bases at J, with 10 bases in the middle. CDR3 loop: CASSDPAREQFF. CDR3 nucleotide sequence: TGTGCCAGCAGTGACCCCGCGAGGGAGCAGTTCTTC.

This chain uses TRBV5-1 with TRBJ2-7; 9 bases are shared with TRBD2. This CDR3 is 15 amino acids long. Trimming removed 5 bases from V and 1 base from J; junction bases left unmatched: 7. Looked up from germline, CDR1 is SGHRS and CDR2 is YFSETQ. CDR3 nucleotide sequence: TGCGCCAGCAGTTATAGCGGGAGCGGGTCCTACGAGCAGTACTTC. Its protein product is CASSYSGSGSYEQYF.

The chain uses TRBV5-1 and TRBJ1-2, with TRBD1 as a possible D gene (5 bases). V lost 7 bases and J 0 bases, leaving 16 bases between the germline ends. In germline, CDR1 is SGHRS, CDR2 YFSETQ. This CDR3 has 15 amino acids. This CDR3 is CASQFLAGSNYGYTF. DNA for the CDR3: TGCGCCAGCCAATTCCTCGCAGGGTCTAACTATGGCTACACCTTC.